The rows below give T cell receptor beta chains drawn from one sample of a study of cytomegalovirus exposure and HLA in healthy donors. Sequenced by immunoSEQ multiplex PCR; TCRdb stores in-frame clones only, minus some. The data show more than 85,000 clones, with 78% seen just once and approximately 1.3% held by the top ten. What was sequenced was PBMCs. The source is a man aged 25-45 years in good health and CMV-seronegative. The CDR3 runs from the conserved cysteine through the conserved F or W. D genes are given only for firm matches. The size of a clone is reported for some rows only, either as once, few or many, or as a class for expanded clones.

CDR3aa: CASSVAPQVSEKLFF
CDR3nt: TGTGCCAGCAGCGTAGCTCCCCAGGTCTCGGAAAAACTGTTTTTT
abundance: NA
j_gene: TRBJ1-4
v_gene: TRBV9
d_gene: NA

CDR3aa: CASSERTGRETQYF
CDR3nt: TGTGCCAGCAGTGAAAGGACAGGGAGGGAGACCCAGTACTTC
abundance: NA
j_gene: TRBJ2-5
v_gene: TRBV2
d_gene: TRBD1

CDR3aa: CASSFFSGYGYTF
CDR3nt: TGTGCCAGCAGCTTTTTCTCAGGGTATGGCTACACCTTC
abundance: NA
j_gene: TRBJ1-2
v_gene: TRBV7-9
d_gene: NA

CDR3aa: CASSLEGALYTF
CDR3nt: TGTGCCAGCAGCTTGGAGGGGGCGCTGTACACCTTC
abundance: few
j_gene: TRBJ1-2
v_gene: TRBV5-6
d_gene: TRBD1

CDR3aa: CASSSHEVSLNTEAFF
CDR3nt: TGTGCCAGCAGCTCACACGAGGTCAGTTTAAACACTGAAGCTTTCTTT
abundance: NA
j_gene: TRBJ1-1
v_gene: TRBV7-2
d_gene: NA

CDR3aa: CASSIDLEGPNQPQHF
CDR3nt: TGTGCCAGTAGTATAGATCTGGAGGGGCCCAATCAGCCCCAGCATTTT
abundance: NA
j_gene: TRBJ1-5
v_gene: TRBV19
d_gene: NA

CDR3aa: CASSLITGGTDTQYF
CDR3nt: TGTGCCAGCAGCTTAATCACAGGGGGCACAGATACGCAGTATTTT
abundance: NA
j_gene: TRBJ2-3
v_gene: TRBV7-2
d_gene: TRBD1

CDR3aa: CASTPRTGSNQPQHF
CDR3nt: TGTGCCAGCACCCCACGGACAGGGAGCAATCAGCCCCAGCATTTT
abundance: NA
j_gene: TRBJ1-5
v_gene: TRBV6-6
d_gene: TRBD1

CDR3aa: CSVPNGNTGELFF
CDR3nt: TGCAGCGTTCCAAACGGGAACACCGGGGAGCTGTTTTTT
abundance: few
j_gene: TRBJ2-2
v_gene: TRBV29-1
d_gene: NA

CDR3aa: CASNSGTGSQPQHF
CDR3nt: TGTGCCAGTAATTCAGGGACAGGCTCTCAGCCCCAGCATTTT
abundance: NA
j_gene: TRBJ1-5
v_gene: TRBV19
d_gene: TRBD1

CDR3aa: CASSPVVGGTEAFF
CDR3nt: TGTGCCAGCAGCCCCGTGGTGGGGGGCACTGAAGCTTTCTTT
abundance: NA
j_gene: TRBJ1-1
v_gene: TRBV27
d_gene: NA

CDR3aa: CASSLEDEAFF
CDR3nt: TGTGCCAGCAGCTTGGAGGATGAAGCTTTCTTT
abundance: NA
j_gene: TRBJ1-1
v_gene: TRBV7-6
d_gene: NA

CDR3aa: CASRSRDRANTGELFF
CDR3nt: TGTGCCAGCAGGAGCCGGGACAGGGCGAACACCGGGGAGCTGTTTTTT
abundance: NA
j_gene: TRBJ2-2
v_gene: TRBV2
d_gene: TRBD1

CDR3aa: CASSGETQYF
CDR3nt: TGTGCCAGCAGCGGCGAGACCCAGTACTTC
abundance: NA
j_gene: TRBJ2-5
v_gene: TRBV7-6
d_gene: NA

CDR3aa: CASNPPQGDRGRRQPQHF
CDR3nt: TGTGCCAGTAACCCCCCTCAGGGGGACAGGGGGCGGCGGCAGCCCCAGCATTTT
abundance: NA
j_gene: TRBJ1-5
v_gene: TRBV19
d_gene: TRBD1

CDR3aa: CASTLNPPGGTEAFF
CDR3nt: TGCGCCAGCACCCTTAATCCGCCGGGGGGCACTGAAGCTTTCTTT
abundance: medium-sized
j_gene: TRBJ1-1
v_gene: TRBV4-3
d_gene: NA